Shown below are 13 T cell receptor beta chains from a single sample sequenced in a study of T cells after yellow fever vaccination. Via MiXCR, TCRdb re-called the 5' RACE reads, giving one row per CDR3 protein. This sample has 300,000 to 350,000 distinct CDR3 sequences, with about 10% found just once. The sequencing used CD4+ T cells sorted from PBMCs, collected 45 days after the yellow fever booster vaccination. All receptors come from a man aged 18 to 30 who received the YFV17D yellow fever vaccine.

This clonotype has just a few counts. The chain has TRBV12-3 or TRBV12-4 and TRBJ1-2; D unresolved. The CDR3 covers 14 residues. V dropped 2 bases and J dropped 5 bases, with 12 bases sitting between them. CDR3 in amino acids: CASSLQLGGYGYTF. The CDR3 DNA is TGTGCCAGCAGTTTACAGCTGGGAGGGTATGGCTACACCTTC.

The sample holds a few counts of this clonotype. V is TRBV29-1 and J is TRBJ2-3; D gene unclear. The CDR3 spans 12 residues. With 3 bases removed from V and 0 bases from J, the gap between germline ends came to 4 bases. Looked up from germline, CDR1 is SQVTM and CDR2 is ANQGSEA. As DNA, the CDR3 is TGCAGCGTTGACCACAGCACAGATACGCAGTATTTT. Translated: CSVDHSTDTQYF.

V and J are TRBV5-1 and TRBJ2-5; 7 nucleotides line up with TRBD2. The V segment lost 0 bases and the J segment 3 bases; nucleotides outside the gene matches: 8. There are 16 residues in the CDR3. Per the germline V gene, CDR1 is SGHRS and CDR2 is YFSETQ. CDR3 DNA: TGCGCCAGCAGCTTGGCAAGTTGGGCGGGGGAAGAGACCCAGTACTTC. Its translation is CASSLASWAGEETQYF.

The rearrangement joins TRBV20-1 to TRBJ2-3; no clear D. Trimming left V 6 bases short and J 2 bases short, with 18 bases between. The CDR3 has 15 amino acids. The germline V gene encodes CDR1 DFQATT and CDR2 SNEGSKA (reference sequence). CDR3: CSAFFGPLSTDTQYF. The CDR3 DNA sequence: TGCAGTGCCTTTTTCGGGCCTCTTTCCACAGATACGCAGTATTTT.

The rearrangement joins TRBV6-1 to TRBJ1-5; the D is unclear. The CDR3 is 15 residues long. Germline V gene data show CDR1 as MNHNS and CDR2 as SASEGT. Trimming cost V 4 bases and J 0 bases, with 10 bases left between them. CDR3 DNA sequence: TGTGCCAGCAGTGCCCTAGCGGCTAGCAATCAGCCCCAGCATTTT. Translating gives CASSALAASNQPQHF.

This clonotype showed up just a few times. This chain links TRBV20-1 with TRBJ1-2; D perhaps matches TRBD1 (5 bases). Germline-derived CDR1 and CDR2 are DFQATT and SNEGSKA (reference sequence). The CDR3 runs 12 residues. With 6 bases removed from V and 2 bases from J, the gap between germline ends came to 10 bases. CDR3 sequence (DNA): TGCAGTGCCACGGGGGGAAACTATGGCTACACCTTC. This translates into CSATGGNYGYTF.

The sample holds a few counts of this clonotype. V gene TRBV3-1 combines with J gene TRBJ1-1; TRBD1 is a possible D gene (5 bases). The V gene lost 0 bases and the J gene lost 3 bases, with 11 bases spanning the gap. The CDR3 loop spans 15 amino acids. Germline V lookup: CDR1 LGHDT, CDR2 YNNKEL (reference sequence). The CDR3 loop is CASSQEGWGDTEAFF. The CDR3 region has the DNA TGTGCCAGCAGCCAAGAAGGGTGGGGGGACACTGAAGCTTTCTTT.

This clonotype was counted only a few times. The chain couples TRBV4-2 to TRBJ1-2; D unresolved. The germline V gene encodes CDR1 LGHNA and CDR2 YNFKEQ. The CDR3 extends over 15 amino acids. V lost 0 bases and J 8 bases, leaving 16 bases between the germline ends. Written as DNA, the CDR3 is TGTGCCAGCAGCCAAGATCCCAGGTACGGGGTCGGCTACACCTTC. It encodes CASSQDPRYGVGYTF.

V gene TRBV20-1 combines with J gene TRBJ1-2, with 7 bases that match TRBD1. CDR3 length equals 16 residues. V dropped 0 bases and J dropped 2; count of bases not matched to a gene: 9. From germline, CDR1 is DFQATT and CDR2 SNEGSKA (reference sequence). CDR3 DNA sequence: TGCAGTGCTAGAGACCCGAACAGGGGTGGGAACTATGGCTACACCTTC. Translating it yields CSARDPNRGGNYGYTF.

This chain links TRBV25-1 with TRBJ1-1; 9 bases are a match to TRBD1. The CDR3 runs to 16 residues. V trimming: 4 bases; J trimming: 7 bases; junction bases outside the gene matches: 13. CDR1 is MGHDK and CDR2 is SYGVNS in the germline V gene. CDR3 loop: CASSGDTGTGNGEAFF. CDR3 DNA sequence: TGTGCCAGCAGTGGGGATACCGGGACAGGGAACGGTGAAGCTTTCTTT.

The genes are TRBV5-6 and TRBJ1-5, with D maybe TRBD1 (6 bases). Trimming shortened V by 0 bases and J by 4 bases, and 14 bases separated the two germline ends. Germline CDR1 reads SGHDT; CDR2 reads YYEEEE. The CDR3 spans 16 residues. This CDR3 is CASSLDGGQKNQPQHF. The CDR3 nucleotides are TGTGCCAGCAGCTTGGACGGTGGACAGAAGAATCAGCCCCAGCATTTT.

The CDR3 loop reads CASSRTSGENEQFF. The CDR3 DNA follows: TGTGCCAGCAGCCGAACTAGCGGGGAGAATGAGCAGTTCTTC. The rearrangement joins TRBV28 to TRBJ2-1, with 10 bases aligning to TRBD2. V lost 6 bases, J lost 7 bases, and 6 bases stayed unmatched. The CDR3 contains 14 residues. Germline CDR1 MDHEN, CDR2 SYDVKM.

This clonotype was recorded many times. V usage is TRBV27 and J usage is TRBJ1-1; a weak D match, TRBD1 (5 bases). Germline V gene lookup returns CDR1 MNHEY and CDR2 SMNVEV (reference sequence). The CDR3 runs 14 residues. V was trimmed by 4 bases and J by 6 bases, leaving 15 bases between them. The CDR3 DNA reads TGTGCCAGCAGTTCCCCGAATGACAGATCTGAAGCTTTCTTT. Its translation: CASSSPNDRSEAFF.